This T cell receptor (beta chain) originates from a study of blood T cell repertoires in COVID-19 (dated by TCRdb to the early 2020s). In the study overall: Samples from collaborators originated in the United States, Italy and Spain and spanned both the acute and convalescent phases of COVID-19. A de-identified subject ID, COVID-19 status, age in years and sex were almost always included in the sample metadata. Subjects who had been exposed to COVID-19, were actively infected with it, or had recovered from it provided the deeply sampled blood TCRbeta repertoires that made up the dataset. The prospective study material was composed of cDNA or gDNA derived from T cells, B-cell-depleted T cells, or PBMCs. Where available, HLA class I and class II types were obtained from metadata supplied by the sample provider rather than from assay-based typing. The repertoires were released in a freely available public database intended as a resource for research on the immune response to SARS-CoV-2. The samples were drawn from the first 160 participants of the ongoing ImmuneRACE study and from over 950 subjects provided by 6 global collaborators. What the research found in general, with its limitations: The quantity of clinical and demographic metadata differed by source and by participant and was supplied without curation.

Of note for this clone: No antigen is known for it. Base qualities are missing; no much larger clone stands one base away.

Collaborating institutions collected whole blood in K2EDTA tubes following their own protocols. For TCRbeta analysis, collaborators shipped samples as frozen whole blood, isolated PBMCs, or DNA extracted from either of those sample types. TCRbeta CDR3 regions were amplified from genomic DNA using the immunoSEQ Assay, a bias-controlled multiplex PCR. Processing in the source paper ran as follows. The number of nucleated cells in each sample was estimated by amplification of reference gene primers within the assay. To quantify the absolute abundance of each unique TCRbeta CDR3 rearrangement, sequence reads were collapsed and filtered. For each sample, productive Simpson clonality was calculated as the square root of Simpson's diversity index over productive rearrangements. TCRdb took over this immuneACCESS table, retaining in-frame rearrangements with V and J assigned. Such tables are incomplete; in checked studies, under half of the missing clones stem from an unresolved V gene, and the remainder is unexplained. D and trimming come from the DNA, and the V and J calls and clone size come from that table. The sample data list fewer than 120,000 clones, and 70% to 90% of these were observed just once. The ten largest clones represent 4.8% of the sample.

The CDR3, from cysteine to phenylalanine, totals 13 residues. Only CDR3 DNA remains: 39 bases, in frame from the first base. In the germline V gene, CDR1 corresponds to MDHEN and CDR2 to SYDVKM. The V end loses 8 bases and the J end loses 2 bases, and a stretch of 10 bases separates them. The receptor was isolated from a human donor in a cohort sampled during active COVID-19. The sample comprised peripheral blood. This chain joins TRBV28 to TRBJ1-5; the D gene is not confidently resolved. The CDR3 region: CASQRRGNQPQHF. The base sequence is TGTGCCAGCCAGAGGCGGGGCAATCAGCCCCAGCATTTT.